Following are 27 T cell receptor beta chains from one sample sequenced in a study of cytomegalovirus exposure and HLA in healthy donors. The PCR had 60 Vbeta and 13 Jbeta primers. Measured with immunoSEQ multiplex PCR; TCRdb has only the in-frame clones, and not every one. The sample carries under 200,000 clones, over 75% recorded once. Sequencing used PBMCs. The receptor source for this set is a man between 60 and 75 years old in good health and CMV-seronegative.

V is TRBV6-7 and J is TRBJ2-7; weak D call: TRBD2 (5 bases). TRBV6-7 is an ORF; its function is uncertain. The CDR3 loop spans 11 amino acids. The V end lost 6 bases, the J end lost 12 bases, and 15 bases lay between the germline ends. The CDR3 spells CASRQVIRGYF. The CDR3 nucleotides read TGTGCCAGCAGGCAGGTGATTCGGGGGTACTTC.

This chain connects TRBV19 to TRBJ1-5; 7 bases map to TRBD1. V lost 1 base to trimming and J lost 5 bases; unmatched junction nucleotides: 8. The germline V gene encodes CDR1 LNHDA and CDR2 SQIVND (reference sequence). CDR3 length: 16 residues. CDR3 residues: CASSIGITGVYQPQHF. The CDR3 nucleotides read TGTGCCAGTAGTATAGGGATCACAGGGGTCTATCAGCCCCAGCATTTT.

This chain uses TRBV11-2 with TRBJ2-7; perhaps TRBD2 as D (6 bases). Germline-derived CDR1 and CDR2 are SGHAT and FQNNGV. Trimming took 4 bases from V and 6 from J, leaving 13 bases between them. The CDR3 consists of 13 residues. The CDR3, as DNA: TGTGCCAGCAGCTCCGCGCAGGGAGGCGAGCAGTACTTC. It codes for CASSSAQGGEQYF.

This sequence joins TRBV5-4 and TRBJ2-3, with D hard to call. Germline CDR1 and CDR2: SGHNT and YYREEE (reference sequence). The CDR3 is 15 residues long. V dropped 0 bases and J dropped 0 bases, with 8 bases sitting between them. The CDR3 bases are TGTGCCAGCAGCTTGGACTCCGCTAGCACAGATACGCAGTATTTT. Amino acids: CASSLDSASTDTQYF.

This clone was observed a few times. This rearrangement joins TRBV4-1 to TRBJ2-1, with 10 bases identical to TRBD2. This CDR3 has 18 amino acids. CDR1 is MGHRA, CDR2 YSYEKL, per germline. The V gene end was trimmed by 0 bases and the J gene end by 6 bases; junction bases not matched to a gene: 11. The CDR3 loop is CASSQDPRSAGGGNEQFF. CDR3 in DNA: TGCGCCAGCAGCCAAGACCCGAGGTCAGCGGGAGGGGGCAATGAGCAGTTCTTC.

This clone is medium-sized (0.01 to 0.1%) by share. The genes are TRBV5-8 and TRBJ2-3; D ambiguous. Deletions cut 0 bases from V and 6 bases from J, with 5 bases between. CDR1 is SGHTS, CDR2 YDEGEE, per germline. This CDR3 contains 12 residues. CDR3 coding DNA: TGTGCCAGCAGCTTGGTCGCGGATACGCAGTATTTT. This encodes CASSLVADTQYF.

J is TRBJ1-1 and V is TRBV6-4, with D tentatively TRBD1 (5 bases). The V gene lost 4 bases and the J gene lost 4 bases, with 13 bases spanning the gap. The CDR3 runs to 14 residues. Germline V gene data show CDR1 as MRHNA and CDR2 as SNTAGT. The CDR3 DNA reads as TGTGCCAGCAGTGCAGAAGGGGCAGCCACTGAAGCTTTCTTT. This sequence encodes CASSAEGAATEAFF.

This chain links TRBV19 with TRBJ1-2; 10 positions match TRBD1. The CDR3 totals 14 residues. The V gene's germline CDR1 is LNHDA and CDR2 SQIVND (reference sequence). V lost 4 bases to trimming and J lost 6 bases; unmatched junction nucleotides: 5. Here the CDR3 DNA reads TGTGCCAGTAGTACCCGACAGGGGGCAGATGGCTACACCTTC. It translates to CASSTRQGADGYTF.

On this clone itself: Distinct nucleotide sequences in the sample also encode this CDR3. V and J are TRBV5-1 and TRBJ1-4; D unresolved. V lost 2 bases and J lost 2, with 7 bases in between. Looked up from germline, CDR1 is SGHRS and CDR2 is YFSETQ. This CDR3 has 14 amino acids. CDR3 sequence reads: CASSLAGTNEKLFF. Written as DNA, the CDR3 is TGCGCCAGCAGCTTAGCGGGGACTAATGAAAAACTGTTTTTT.

The chain uses TRBV7-8 and TRBJ1-1; 12 bases fit TRBD1. CDR1 is SGHVS and CDR2 is FQNEAQ in the germline V gene. V lost 5 bases, J lost 2 bases, and 6 bases stayed unmatched. This CDR3 comprises 16 residues. CDR3: CASSTPGTGGNTEAFF. CDR3 in DNA: TGTGCCAGCAGCACCCCCGGGACAGGGGGCAACACTGAAGCTTTCTTT.

CDR3 in DNA: TGTGCCAGCAGTTTTCCTAGCGGGAGTGTGGGTGAGCAGTTCTTC. Protein sequence: CASSFPSGSVGEQFF. The chain recombines TRBV28 with TRBJ2-1; 10 bases are shared with TRBD2. Germline-derived CDR1 and CDR2 are MDHEN and SYDVKM. J gave up 9 bases and V 3 bases, and 8 bases lay outside the gene matches. CDR3 length equals 15 residues.

This clone was seen a single time. V and J are TRBV7-9 and TRBJ2-2; maybe TRBD2 (5 bases). CDR3 size: 14 residues. V shed 1 base and J shed 7 bases, with 10 bases lying between them. Looked up from germline, CDR1 is SEHNR and CDR2 is FQNEAQ (reference sequence). For the CDR3, the DNA is TGTGCCAGCAGCTTAGGCGGGCTCGGCGGGGAGCTGTTTTTT. It is translated as CASSLGGLGGELFF.

The genes are TRBV7-9 and TRBJ2-7; D possibly corresponds to TRBD2 (5 bases). The V and J ends lost 3 bases and 4 bases respectively, with 16 bases between them. Germline values: CDR1 SEHNR, CDR2 FQNEAQ (reference sequence). The length of the CDR3 is 15 residues. The CDR3 sequence: CASSLSGSKRYEQYF. The CDR3 region has the DNA TGTGCCAGCAGCTTGTCTGGGAGTAAGAGATACGAGCAGTACTTC.

J is TRBJ2-5 and V is TRBV21-1; the table's D call TRBD2 went unverified against the DNA. TRBV21-1 is a documented pseudogene. The CDR3 runs 15 residues. The CDR3 DNA is TGTGCCAGCAGCGACCTAGGGGGGGAAGCAGAGACCCAGTACTTC. Residues: CASSDLGGEAETQYF.

The J gene is TRBJ2-3, the V gene TRBV29-1; a possible D gene is TRBD2 (6 bases). Trimming took off 5 bases at V and 0 bases at J, with 27 bases between the two ends. Looked up from germline, CDR1 is SQVTM and CDR2 is ANQGSEA. The CDR3 loop spans 19 amino acids. The DNA of the CDR3 is TGCAGCGTTTCCACACTCCTCGGGTGGGCGGGGACTAGCACAGATACGCAGTATTTT. Its translation is CSVSTLLGWAGTSTDTQYF.

This chain connects TRBV4-2 to TRBJ2-7, with D maybe TRBD2 (5 bases). Trimming shortened V by 0 bases and J by 0 bases, and 15 bases separated the two germline ends. The CDR3 has 17 amino acids. Germline assignment: CDR1 LGHNA and CDR2 YNFKEQ. CDR3 in amino acids: CASSQENSGTSSYEQYF. The CDR3 DNA follows: TGTGCCAGCAGCCAAGAGAACAGCGGTACTAGCTCCTACGAGCAGTACTTC.

The chain uses TRBV21-1 and TRBJ2-3; TRBD2 reflects the table's D call only, with no check against the DNA. TRBV21-1 is a pseudogene segment. This CDR3 has 18 amino acids. The CDR3 DNA sequence: TGTGCCGGCAGCAAAAGTCCGGGGACTAGCGGGAGCACAGATACGCAGTATTTT. Its protein product is CAGSKSPGTSGSTDTQYF.

This clone was found a few times. This chain joins TRBV5-4 and TRBJ2-2; D is uncertain. Germline V gene data show CDR1 as SGHNT and CDR2 as YYREEE (reference sequence). The CDR3 covers 15 residues. V gave up 2 bases and J gave up 2 bases, with 10 bases separating them. The CDR3 coding sequence is TGTGCCAGCAGCTTACGTGATACTAACACCGGGGAGCTGTTTTTT. Protein product: CASSLRDTNTGELFF.

A note on this clone: The junction and the germline gene differ at one end; a read error may be behind it. The chain joins TRBV7-9 to TRBJ2-7; 8 nucleotides agree with TRBD1. Germline V lookup: CDR1 SEHNR, CDR2 FQNEAQ (reference sequence). This CDR3 has 16 amino acids. CDR3 region: CSSSLVDRAGNYEQYF. The DNA of the CDR3 is TGTTCCAGCAGCTTAGTGGACAGGGCAGGGAATTACGAGCAGTACTTC.

The chain has TRBV6-5 and TRBJ1-2, with 7 bases matching TRBD1. Germline V gene data show CDR1 as MNHEY and CDR2 as SVGAGI. The CDR3 totals 14 residues. V lost 2 bases, J lost 7 bases, and 7 bases stayed unmatched. Written as DNA, the CDR3 is TGTGCCAGCAGTTACAGAAGGGGGCGGGCTGGCTACACCTTC. Its translation: CASSYRRGRAGYTF.

This clone was counted only a few times. Within the sample, other DNA sequences also encode this same CDR3. V is TRBV28 and J is TRBJ2-7, with a tentative D call TRBD2 (7 bases). This CDR3 comprises 14 residues. CDR1 MDHEN and CDR2 SYDVKM come from the germline V gene. Between the trimmed V and J ends, which lost 3 bases and 4 bases, there was a span of 13 bases. CDR3 nucleotide sequence: TGTGCCAGCAGTTTTACGGGGGGCTCGTACGAGCAGTACTTC. Translated: CASSFTGGSYEQYF.

The chain couples TRBV6-1 to TRBJ1-4; TRBD1 matches 8 bases. Trimming at V came to 9 bases and at J to 2 bases, leaving 5 bases not matched to a gene. The CDR3 is 14 amino acids. In germline, CDR1 is MNHNS, CDR2 SASEGT. This CDR3 is CASTRTGTNEKLFF. The CDR3 DNA reads TGTGCCAGTACACGGACAGGGACTAATGAAAAACTGTTTTTT.

The genes are TRBV5-1 and TRBJ2-2, with TRBD1 as a possible D gene (6 bases). Per germline, CDR1 SGHRS and CDR2 YFSETQ. Trimming shortened V by 4 bases and J by 7 bases, and 17 bases separated the two germline ends. This CDR3 is 15 amino acids long. The CDR3 nucleotides are TGCGCCAGCAGCCCGACACAGGGTAGCGACGGGGAGCTGTTTTTT. Translation gives CASSPTQGSDGELFF.

The rearrangement uses TRBV19 and TRBJ2-7; TRBD2 aligns across 7 bases. V dropped 9 bases and J dropped 2; count of bases not matched to a gene: 7. Germline CDR1 is LNHDA and CDR2 is SQIVND (reference sequence). The CDR3 runs to 13 residues. In nucleotides, the CDR3 is TGTGCCAGCTCTCGGGGAGGGACCTACGAGCAGTACTTC. Translating it yields CASSRGGTYEQYF.

This sequence joins TRBV6-6 and TRBJ1-2, with TRBD1 identical over 9 bases. The CDR3 has 14 amino acids. Trimming at V came to 1 base and at J to 6 bases, leaving 3 bases not matched to a gene. Per germline, CDR1 MNHNY and CDR2 SVGAGI (reference sequence). The CDR3 sequence: CASSYLQGADGYTF. CDR3 sequence (DNA): TGTGCCAGCAGTTACTTACAGGGGGCGGATGGCTACACCTTC.

The J gene is TRBJ2-6, the V gene TRBV19; D gene unclear. The CDR3 contains 16 residues. V gave up 7 bases and J gave up 1 base, with 14 bases separating them. Germline CDR1 reads LNHDA; CDR2 reads SQIVND (reference sequence). The CDR3 here is CASTGTLRSGANVLTF. In DNA form, the CDR3 reads TGTGCCAGTACCGGCACCCTGAGGTCTGGGGCCAACGTCCTGACTTTC.

The chain combines TRBV7-9 with TRBJ1-3; D is perhaps TRBD1 (5 bases). Per the germline V gene, CDR1 is SEHNR and CDR2 is FQNEAQ (reference sequence). The CDR3 loop spans 13 amino acids. The V and J ends lost 5 bases and 0 bases respectively, with 5 bases between them. CDR3 sequence (DNA): TGTGCCAGCAGCCAGGGCTCTGGAAACACCATATATTTT. It specifies CASSQGSGNTIYF.